Below are 13 T cell receptor beta chains sequenced from a single sample in a study of tumor-infiltrating lymphocytes in primary liver carcinoma. Reverse transcription of approximately 500 ng total RNA with a constant-region primer produced TCR beta cDNA. Each TCR beta library was derived from three nested multiplex PCR rounds that employed slightly modified ARM-PCR. Amplification in the first two PCR rounds was performed using TRBV1-TRBV30 forward primers and a C-beta reverse primer for roughly 9 cycles each. TCRdb re-derived calls from the multiplex PCR reads in MiXCR, one entry per CDR3 protein. Of under 85,000 distinct CDR3 sequences listed, approximately 77% are singletons. Each 20-30 mg portion of unsorted bulk tissue served as the source for co-extraction of RNA and DNA. Source material: liver tumor tissue from sampling region 1. Subset: tumor region T1, superior pole. Source of these receptors: a man aged 40-50 years with primary liver carcinoma and hepatitis B virus infection.

V usage is TRBV18 and J usage is TRBJ2-2; a possible D gene is TRBD1 (6 bases). Between the trimmed V and J ends, which lost 5 bases and 2 bases, there was a span of 21 bases. Germline CDR1 reads KGHSH; CDR2 reads LQKENI. The CDR3 has 18 amino acids. CDR3 nucleotide sequence: TGTGCCAGCTCATTCCGGACAGTTACCAGGGCCAACACCGGGGAGCTGTTTTTT. It is translated as CASSFRTVTRANTGELFF.

Notes on this clonotype: This may be a read error: a much more frequent sequence differs by one nucleotide. This chain connects TRBV5-6 to TRBJ1-3, with D possibly matching TRBD1 (5 bases). CDR3 length: 18 residues. From germline, CDR1 is SGHDT and CDR2 YYEEEE. The CDR3 protein is CPSVQDFYNRSSGNTIYF. DNA of the CDR3: TGTCCCAGCGTACAGGACTTCTACAACAGGAGCTCTGGAAACACCATATATTTT.

This clonotype has a single count. The chain is built from TRBV11-2 and TRBJ2-7; D is ambiguous. Germline loops: CDR1 SGHAT, CDR2 FQNNGV. The CDR3 loop spans 15 amino acids. Deletions cut 0 bases from V and 0 bases from J, with 9 bases between. CDR3 in amino acids: CASSLETRYSYEQYF. The CDR3 DNA is TGTGCCAGCAGCTTAGAGACCAGATACTCCTACGAGCAGTACTTC.

This clonotype appeared a single time. This likely comes from a read error, as the CDR3 has no conserved phenylalanine or tryptophan at its end. J is TRBJ1-1 and V is TRBV29-1; D possibly corresponds to TRBD1 (5 bases). Germline V gene lookup returns CDR1 SQVTM and CDR2 ANQGSEA. The CDR3 has 10 residues. For the CDR3, the DNA is TGCAACGTTGAAGAGGGGGAAGCTTTCTTA. Translating it yields CNVEEGEAFL.

To note about this clonotype: An end of the junction differs from the germline gene, which may be a read error. CDR3: CTISSGEEFGKETQYF. CDR3 bases: TGTACCATCAGCTCCGGAGAGGAATTTGGGAAAGAGACCCAGTACTTC. J is TRBJ2-5 and V is TRBV10-3, with no clear D. This CDR3 has 16 amino acids. Per the germline V gene, CDR1 is ENHRY and CDR2 is SYGVKD.

Turning to this clonotype: Since the CDR3 does not end with the conserved phenylalanine or tryptophan, this likely comes from a read error. The DNA is omitted, as the CDR3 cannot be located on it reliably, and the CDR3 follows TCRdb's listing. The chain is built from TRBV11-2 and TRBJ2-1. The CDR3 comprises 11 residues, both ends counted. In germline, CDR1 is SGHAT, CDR2 FQNNGV. The CDR3 loop reads CASSLLAEEFL.

Points on this clonotype: The conserved phenylalanine or tryptophan is not found at the CDR3 terminus, so this likely reflects a read error. The CDR3 DNA follows: TGTGCCAGCAGTGCGACAGGGTCCGCATATACGCAGTATTCT. It yields the protein CASSATGSAYTQYS. This chain connects TRBV6-1 to TRBJ2-3; 7 positions agree with TRBD1. V dropped 4 bases and J dropped 7; count of bases not matched to a gene: 8. The V gene's germline CDR1 is MNHNS and CDR2 SASEGT. The CDR3 covers 14 residues.

Regarding this clonotype: The CDR3 does not close with the conserved phenylalanine or tryptophan, likely indicating a read error. The chain recombines TRBV6-2 or TRBV6-3 with TRBJ1-4; a possible D gene is TRBD1 (6 bases). Germline-derived CDR1 and CDR2 are MNHEY and SVGEGT. There are 14 residues in the CDR3. With 9 bases removed from V and 8 bases from J, the gap between germline ends came to 19 bases. CDR3 in amino acids: CARSRTGWREKLFI. The CDR3 bases are TGTGCCAGGAGTCGCACAGGGTGGCGAGAAAAACTGTTTATT.

Concerning this clonotype: A much larger clone is a single base away; this may be a read error. CDR3 coding DNA: TGCGGCGGGGGGGCAGGGTACAATGAGCAGTTCTTC. Amino acid sequence: CGGGAGYNEQFF. The V and J genes are TRBV29-1 and TRBJ2-1; 9 nucleotides align to TRBD2. The CDR3 covers 12 residues. CDR1 SQVTM and CDR2 ANQGSEA come from the germline V gene.

A note on this clonotype: One base away lies a much larger clone, so this may be a sequencing read error. The genes are TRBV5-1 and TRBJ2-5; no firm D call. Trimming pared 4 bases from V and 3 bases from J, leaving 13 bases between. From germline, CDR1 is SGHRS and CDR2 YFSETQ. CDR3 length: 14 amino acids. CDR3 DNA: TGCGCCAGCAGCCCGACGAGGCGCGAAGAGACCCAGTACTTC. It specifies CASSPTRREETQYF.

In the case of this clonotype: A junction boundary mismatches the germline segment, possibly from a read error. This chain links TRBV7-9 with TRBJ2-7; D may match TRBD1 or TRBD2 (5 bases each). The germline V gene has CDR1 SEHNR and CDR2 FQNEAQ (reference sequence). The CDR3 covers 15 residues. CDR3 coding DNA: TGTGCCAGCAGCTTTACAGGAGGCGCAGTCTACGAGCAGCACTTC. Protein sequence: CASSFTGGAVYEQHF.

Worth noting for this clonotype: A junction end diverges from the germline sequence, so it may reflect a read error. The chain uses TRBV28 and TRBJ2-2; D remains ambiguous. The CDR3 is made up of 14 amino acids. Germline CDR1 is MDHEN and CDR2 is SYDVKM. The CDR3 region has the DNA TGCCCCACATGGTCAAGGGCCGACACCGGGGAGCTGTTTTTT. Amino acid sequence: CPTWSRADTGELFF.

This clonotype was observed at least ten times. This chain uses TRBV29-1 with TRBJ2-3; D not resolved. The V end lost 3 bases, the J end lost 5 bases, and 3 bases lay between the germline ends. The CDR3 length is 10 residues. Germline CDR1 reads SQVTM; CDR2 reads ANQGSEA. CDR3 DNA sequence: TGCAGCGTTGACGAAGATACGCAGTATTTT. Protein sequence: CSVDEDTQYF.